Ten or more counts support the clone carrying this T cell receptor beta chain. As for time point: sample taken at primary tumor resection. From tumor, nontumor lung or frozen PBMC, whole RNA was taken unsorted for sequencing. MiXCR, applied by TCRdb to the 5' RACE reads, yields one record per CDR3 protein. Among about 23,000 distinct CDR3 sequences listed, 4.7% were seen once. The sample comes from a study of spatial heterogeneity in lung cancer. CDR1 MNHEY and CDR2 SMNVEV come from the germline V gene (reference sequence). V shed 5 bases and J shed 0 bases, with 14 bases lying between them. This CDR3 contains 16 residues.

The TCR sequence derives from a male donor with early-stage non-small cell lung cancer. V and J are TRBV27 and TRBJ2-1, with TRBD2 as a possible D gene (5 bases). The material was PBMCs, obtained at surgery. In nucleotides, the CDR3 is TGTGCCAGCAGTCCGACTGACCGGGGCTCCTACAATGAGCAGTTCTTC. It codes for CASSPTDRGSYNEQFF.